This T cell receptor (beta chain) was recovered during a study of radiation and T cells in renal cell carcinoma. Study conclusions and caveats: Top tumor clonotypes rose in blood 2 weeks post-radiation, then contracted. No pretreatment tumor biopsies were available for baseline clonotypes.

About this clone itself: Its antigen is undetermined.

This CDR3 is built from 12 residues. Germline CDR1 and CDR2: ENHRY and SYGVKD. Trimming stripped 3 bases from V and 4 bases from J, with 6 bases between. Indicated time point: blood 4 weeks post-SBRT, at nephrectomy. Sample treatment: 15 Gy SBRT to primary tumor, nephrectomy 4 weeks later. Nephrectomy followed 15 Gy stereotactic body radiation by 4 weeks. Serial blood draws occurred at baseline and 2 and 4 weeks post-SBRT. Method: immunoSEQ multiplex PCR; TCRdb's copy keeps in-frame clones and lacks some. The table has about 73,000 clones, around four fifths seen once. J is TRBJ1-2 and V is TRBV10-3; D gene unclear. Sequenced here: blood, sampled from a patient whose treatment included radiotherapy and nephrectomy. This receptor was taken from an older woman with renal cell carcinoma. CDR3 region: CAISDPGYGYTF. The CDR3 DNA follows: TGTGCCATCAGTGATCCAGGCTATGGCTACACCTTC.